The T cell receptor beta chain described here comes from a study of T cells in Graves' hyperthyroidism and ophthalmopathy. From RNA transcripts, TCR beta CDR3 regions were amplified. When the TCR CDR3 underwent first-round RT-PCR, the HTBI primer set was used. In TCRdb, the multiplex PCR reads were re-called with MiXCR into one record per CDR3 protein. In the table there are 450,000 to 700,000 distinct CDR3 sequences, around 46% of which are singletons. The V gene lost 4 bases and the J gene lost 3 bases, with 9 bases spanning the gap. In germline, CDR1 is KGHSH, CDR2 LQKENI. The CDR3 sequence is 14 residues long. With regard to this clonotype: Its antigen is as yet unknown.

General observations from the study: Median prediction lead before ophthalmopathy onset was 6.5 months with the model.

The receptor was isolated from an adult woman with Graves' disease, either hyperthyroidism or ophthalmopathy (not recorded which). The rearrangement uses TRBV18 and TRBJ2-2; no definite D call. Sequenced input: peripheral blood or thyroid tissue (not recorded which). CDR3 sequence: CASSLLGHTGELFF. The DNA for the CDR3 is TGTGCCAGCTCACTGCTTGGCCACACCGGGGAGCTGTTTTTT.